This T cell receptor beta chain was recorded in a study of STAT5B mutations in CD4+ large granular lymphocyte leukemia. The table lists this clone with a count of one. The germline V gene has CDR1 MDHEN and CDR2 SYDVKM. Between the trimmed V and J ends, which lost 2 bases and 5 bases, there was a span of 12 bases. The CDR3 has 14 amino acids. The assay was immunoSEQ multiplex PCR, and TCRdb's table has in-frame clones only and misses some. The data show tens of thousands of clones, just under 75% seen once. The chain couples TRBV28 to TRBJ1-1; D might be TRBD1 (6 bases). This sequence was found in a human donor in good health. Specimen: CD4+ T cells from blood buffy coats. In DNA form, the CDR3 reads TGTGCCAGCAGTTTACAGGGGAGATGGACTGAAGCTTTCTTT. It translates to CASSLQGRWTEAFF.